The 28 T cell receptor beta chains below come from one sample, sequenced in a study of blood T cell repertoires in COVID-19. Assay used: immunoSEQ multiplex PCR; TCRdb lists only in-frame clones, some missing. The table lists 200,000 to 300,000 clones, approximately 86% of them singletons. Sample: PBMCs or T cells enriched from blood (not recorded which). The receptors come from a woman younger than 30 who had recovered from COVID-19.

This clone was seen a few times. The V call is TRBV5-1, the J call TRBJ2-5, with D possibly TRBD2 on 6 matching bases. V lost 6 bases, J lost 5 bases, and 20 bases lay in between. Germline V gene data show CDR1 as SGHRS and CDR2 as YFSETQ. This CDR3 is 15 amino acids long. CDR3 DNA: TGCGCCAGCACCCCGGACGGGGGAAACTTGGAGACCCAGTACTTC. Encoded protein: CASTPDGGNLETQYF. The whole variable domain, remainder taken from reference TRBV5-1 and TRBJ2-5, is KAGVTQTPRYLIKTRGQQVTLSCSPISGHRSVSWYQQTPGQGLQFLFEYFSETQRNKGNFPGRFSGRQFSNSRSEMNVSTLELGDSALYLCASTPDGGNLETQYFGPGTRLLVL.

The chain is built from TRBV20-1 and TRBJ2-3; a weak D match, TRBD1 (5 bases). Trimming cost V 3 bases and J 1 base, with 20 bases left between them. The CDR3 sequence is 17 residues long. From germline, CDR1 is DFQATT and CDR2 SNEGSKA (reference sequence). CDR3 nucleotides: TGCAGTGCTAGTACCTTCGGCGGACAATCGGGCACAGATACGCAGTATTTT. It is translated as CSASTFGGQSGTDTQYF.

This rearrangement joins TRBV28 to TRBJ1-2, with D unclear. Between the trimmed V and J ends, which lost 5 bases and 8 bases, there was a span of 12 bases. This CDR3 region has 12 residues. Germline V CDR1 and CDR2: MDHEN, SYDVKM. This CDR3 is CASSAVVKGYTF. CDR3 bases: TGTGCCAGCAGTGCGGTTGTAAAAGGCTACACCTTC.

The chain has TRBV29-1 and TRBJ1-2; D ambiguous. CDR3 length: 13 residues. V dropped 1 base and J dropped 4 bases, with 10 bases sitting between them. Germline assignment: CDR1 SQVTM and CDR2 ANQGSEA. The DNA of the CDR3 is TGCAGCGTTGAAGGCGGCGGCAGCTATGGCTACACCTTC. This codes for CSVEGGGSYGYTF.

In nucleotides, the CDR3 is TGCGCCAGCTGGACAGGGGATAGCAATCAGCCCCAGCATTTT. This gives the protein CASWTGDSNQPQHF. The chain is built from TRBV10-2 and TRBJ1-5, with 9 bases aligning to TRBD1. J was trimmed by 0 bases and V by 8 bases; bases with no gene match: 2. Germline-derived CDR1 and CDR2 are WSHSY and SAAADI. This CDR3 is built from 14 residues.

The CDR3 loop is CASSFEQGRNEQFF. In DNA, the CDR3 is TGTGCCAGCAGCTTTGAACAGGGTCGAAATGAGCAGTTCTTC. The chain recombines TRBV7-9 with TRBJ2-1, with D possibly TRBD1 on 6 matching bases. CDR3 length: 14 residues. Germline loops: CDR1 SEHNR, CDR2 FQNEAQ (reference sequence). The V and J ends lost 3 bases and 7 bases respectively, with 13 bases between them.

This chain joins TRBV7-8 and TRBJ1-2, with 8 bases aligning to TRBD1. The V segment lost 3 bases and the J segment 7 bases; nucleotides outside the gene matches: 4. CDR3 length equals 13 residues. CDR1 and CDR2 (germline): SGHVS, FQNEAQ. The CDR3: CASSFQGAGGYTF. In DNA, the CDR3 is TGTGCCAGCAGCTTCCAGGGGGCCGGTGGCTACACCTTC.

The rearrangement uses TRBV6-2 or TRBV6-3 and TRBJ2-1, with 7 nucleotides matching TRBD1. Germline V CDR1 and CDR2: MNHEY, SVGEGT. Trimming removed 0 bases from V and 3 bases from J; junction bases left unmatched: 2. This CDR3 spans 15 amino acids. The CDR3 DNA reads TGTGCCAGCAGTTACTCCAGGGGGAGCTACAATGAGCAGTTCTTC. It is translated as CASSYSRGSYNEQFF.

The CDR3 DNA sequence: TGTGCCAGCAGCAACCGACGGGGGACTGAAGCTTTCTTT. Encoded protein: CASSNRRGTEAFF. The rearrangement uses TRBV7-2 and TRBJ1-1, with D tentatively TRBD1 (5 bases). V lost 5 bases, J lost 5 bases, and 12 bases lay in between. The CDR3 sequence is 13 residues long. Per the germline V gene, CDR1 is SGHTA and CDR2 is FQGNSA.

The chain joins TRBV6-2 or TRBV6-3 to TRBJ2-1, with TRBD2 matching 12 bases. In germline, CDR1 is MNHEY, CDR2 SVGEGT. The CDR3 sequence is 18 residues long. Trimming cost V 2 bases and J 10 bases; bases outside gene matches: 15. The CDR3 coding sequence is TGTGCCAGCAGTTACGATCGGCTAGCGGGGGGGCCGAGTTGGGAGCAGTTCTTC. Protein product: CASSYDRLAGGPSWEQFF.

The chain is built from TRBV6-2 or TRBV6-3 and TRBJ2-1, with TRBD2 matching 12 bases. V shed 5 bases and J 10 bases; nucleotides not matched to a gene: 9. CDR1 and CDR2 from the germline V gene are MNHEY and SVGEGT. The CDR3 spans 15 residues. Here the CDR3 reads CASSPLAGGHQEQFF. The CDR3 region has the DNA TGTGCCAGCAGTCCCCTAGCGGGGGGGCACCAAGAGCAGTTCTTC.

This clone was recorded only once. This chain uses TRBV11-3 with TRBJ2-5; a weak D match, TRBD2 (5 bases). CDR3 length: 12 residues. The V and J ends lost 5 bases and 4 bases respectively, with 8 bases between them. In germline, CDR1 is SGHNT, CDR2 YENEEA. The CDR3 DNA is TGTGCCAGCAGCCGGGATACAGAGACCCAGTACTTC. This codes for CASSRDTETQYF.

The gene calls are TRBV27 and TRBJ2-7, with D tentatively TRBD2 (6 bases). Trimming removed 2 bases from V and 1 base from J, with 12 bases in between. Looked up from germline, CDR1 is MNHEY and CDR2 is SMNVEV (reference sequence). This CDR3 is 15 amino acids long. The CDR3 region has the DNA TGTGCCAGCAGTTTAGGAGGGGCCGTGTCCTACGAGCAGTACTTC. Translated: CASSLGGAVSYEQYF.

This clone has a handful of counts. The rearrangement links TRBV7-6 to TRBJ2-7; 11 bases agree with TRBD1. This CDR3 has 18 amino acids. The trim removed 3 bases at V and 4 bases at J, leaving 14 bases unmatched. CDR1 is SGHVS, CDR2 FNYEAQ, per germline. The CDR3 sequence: CASSLGQGGSGMEYEQYF. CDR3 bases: TGTGCCAGCAGCTTGGGACAGGGGGGGAGCGGGATGGAGTACGAGCAGTACTTC.

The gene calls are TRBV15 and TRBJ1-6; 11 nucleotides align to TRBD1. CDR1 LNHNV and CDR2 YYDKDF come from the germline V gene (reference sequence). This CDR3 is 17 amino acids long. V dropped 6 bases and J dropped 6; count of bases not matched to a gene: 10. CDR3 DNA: TGTGCCACCAGGCTGTTGGACAGGGGGCTTGGTAATTCACCCCTCCACTTT. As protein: CATRLLDRGLGNSPLHF.

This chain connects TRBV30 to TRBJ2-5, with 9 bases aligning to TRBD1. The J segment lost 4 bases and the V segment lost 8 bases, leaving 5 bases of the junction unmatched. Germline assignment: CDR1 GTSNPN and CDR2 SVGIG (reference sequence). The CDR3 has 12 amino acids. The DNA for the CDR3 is TGTGCCCTCACGGACAGGGGAGAGACCCAGTACTTC. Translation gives CALTDRGETQYF.

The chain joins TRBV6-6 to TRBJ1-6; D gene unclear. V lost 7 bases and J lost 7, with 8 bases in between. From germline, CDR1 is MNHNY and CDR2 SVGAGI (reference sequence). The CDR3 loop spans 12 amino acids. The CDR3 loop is CASTDLNSPLHF. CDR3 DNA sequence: TGTGCCAGCACAGATTTAAATTCACCCCTCCACTTT.

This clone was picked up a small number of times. The chain's CDR3 is CASRILAGGPYNEQFF. The CDR3, as DNA: TGTGCCAGCAGAATCCTAGCGGGAGGTCCTTACAATGAGCAGTTCTTC. The chain links TRBV28 to TRBJ2-1; 11 bases fit TRBD2. Germline assignment: CDR1 MDHEN and CDR2 SYDVKM. The trim removed 6 bases at V and 4 bases at J, leaving 8 bases unmatched. There are 16 residues in the CDR3.

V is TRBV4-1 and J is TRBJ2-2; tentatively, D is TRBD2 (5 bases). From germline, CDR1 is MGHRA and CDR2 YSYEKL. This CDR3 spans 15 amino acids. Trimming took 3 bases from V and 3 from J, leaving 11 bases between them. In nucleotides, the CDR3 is TGCGCCAGCAGCCAGGGGAGAGGGTACACCGGGGAGCTGTTTTTT. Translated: CASSQGRGYTGELFF.

The CDR3 nucleotides read TGTGCCAGCAGGGGGGGGATTAGGGGCTACACCTTC. This codes for CASRGGIRGYTF. V and J are TRBV27 and TRBJ1-2, with a weak D call TRBD1 (5 bases). Germline CDR1 reads MNHEY; CDR2 reads SMNVEV (reference sequence). Trimming removed 6 bases from V and 8 bases from J, with 13 bases in between. The CDR3 runs to 12 residues.

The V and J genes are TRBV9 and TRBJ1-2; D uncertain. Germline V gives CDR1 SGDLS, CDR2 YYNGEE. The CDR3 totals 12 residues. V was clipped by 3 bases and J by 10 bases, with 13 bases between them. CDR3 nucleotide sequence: TGTGCCAGCAGCGGGGAGACCGTCGTCTACACCTTC. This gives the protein CASSGETVVYTF.

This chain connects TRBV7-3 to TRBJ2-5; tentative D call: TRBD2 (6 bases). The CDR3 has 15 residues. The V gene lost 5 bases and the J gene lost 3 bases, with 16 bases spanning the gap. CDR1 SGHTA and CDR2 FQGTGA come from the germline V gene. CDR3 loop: CASSPQGLQEETQYF. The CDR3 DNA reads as TGTGCCAGCAGCCCCCAGGGACTTCAGGAAGAGACCCAGTACTTC.

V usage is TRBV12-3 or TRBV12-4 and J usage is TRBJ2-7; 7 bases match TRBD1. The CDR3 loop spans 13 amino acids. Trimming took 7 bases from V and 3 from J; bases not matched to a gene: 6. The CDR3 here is CASTGSGGYEQYF. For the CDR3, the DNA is TGTGCCAGCACCGGATCAGGGGGCTACGAGCAGTACTTC.

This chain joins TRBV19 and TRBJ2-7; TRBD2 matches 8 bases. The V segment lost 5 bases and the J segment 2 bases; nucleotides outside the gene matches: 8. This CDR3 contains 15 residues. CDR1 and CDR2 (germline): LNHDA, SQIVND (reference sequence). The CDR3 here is CASSSRLASAYEQYF. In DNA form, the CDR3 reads TGTGCCAGTAGTTCTAGACTAGCGAGCGCCTACGAGCAGTACTTC.

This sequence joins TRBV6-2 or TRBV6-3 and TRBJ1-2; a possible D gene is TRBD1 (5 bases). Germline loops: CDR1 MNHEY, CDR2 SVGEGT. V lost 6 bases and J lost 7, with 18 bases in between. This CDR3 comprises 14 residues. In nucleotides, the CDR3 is TGTGCCAGCAGCCGACCCCCGGGGGGGATTGGCTACACCTTC. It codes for CASSRPPGGIGYTF.

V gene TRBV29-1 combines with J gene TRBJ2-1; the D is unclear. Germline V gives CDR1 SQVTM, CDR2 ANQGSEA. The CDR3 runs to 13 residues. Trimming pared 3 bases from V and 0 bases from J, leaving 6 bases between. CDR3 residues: CSVEGHSYNEQFF. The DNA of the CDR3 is TGCAGCGTTGAGGGCCACTCCTACAATGAGCAGTTCTTC.

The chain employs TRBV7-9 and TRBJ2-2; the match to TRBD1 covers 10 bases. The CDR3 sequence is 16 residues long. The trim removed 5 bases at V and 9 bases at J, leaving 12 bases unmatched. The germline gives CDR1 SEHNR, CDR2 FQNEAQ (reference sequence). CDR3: CASSGTGESPIRELFF. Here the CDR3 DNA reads TGTGCCAGCAGCGGGACAGGGGAATCCCCCATCCGGGAGCTGTTTTTT. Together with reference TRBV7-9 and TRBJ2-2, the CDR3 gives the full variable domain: DTGVSQNPRHKITKRGQNVTFRCDPISEHNRLYWYRQTLGQGPEFLTYFQNEAQLEKSRLLSDRFSAERPKGSFSTLEIQRTEQGDSAMYLCASSGTGESPIRELFFGEGSRLTVL.

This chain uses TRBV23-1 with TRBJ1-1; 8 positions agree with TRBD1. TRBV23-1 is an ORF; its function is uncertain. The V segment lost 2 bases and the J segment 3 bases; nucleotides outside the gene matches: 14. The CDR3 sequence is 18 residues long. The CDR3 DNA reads TGCGCCAGCAGTCAACCACCGGGACAGGCGATACCGGACACTGAAGCTTTCTTT. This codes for CASSQPPGQAIPDTEAFF.